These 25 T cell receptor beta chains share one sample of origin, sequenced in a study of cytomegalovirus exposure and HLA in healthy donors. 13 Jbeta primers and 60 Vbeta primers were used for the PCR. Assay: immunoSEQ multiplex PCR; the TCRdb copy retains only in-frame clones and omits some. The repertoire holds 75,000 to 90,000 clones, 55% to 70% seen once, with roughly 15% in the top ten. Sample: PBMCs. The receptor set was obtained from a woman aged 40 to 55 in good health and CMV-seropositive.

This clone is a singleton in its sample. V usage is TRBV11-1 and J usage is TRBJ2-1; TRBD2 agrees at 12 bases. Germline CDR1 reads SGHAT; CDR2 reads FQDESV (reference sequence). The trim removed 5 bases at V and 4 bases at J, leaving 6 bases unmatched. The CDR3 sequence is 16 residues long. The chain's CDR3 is CASSQTGTSGYNEQFF. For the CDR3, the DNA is TGTGCCAGCAGCCAAACCGGGACTAGCGGGTACAATGAGCAGTTCTTC.

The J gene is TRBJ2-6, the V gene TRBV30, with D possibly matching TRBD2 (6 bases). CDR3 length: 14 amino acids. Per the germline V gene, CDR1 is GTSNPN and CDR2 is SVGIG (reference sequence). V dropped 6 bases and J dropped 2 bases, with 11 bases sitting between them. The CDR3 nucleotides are TGTGCCTGTTGGCCGGGGGCTGGGGCCAACGTCCTGACTTTC. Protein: CACWPGAGANVLTF.

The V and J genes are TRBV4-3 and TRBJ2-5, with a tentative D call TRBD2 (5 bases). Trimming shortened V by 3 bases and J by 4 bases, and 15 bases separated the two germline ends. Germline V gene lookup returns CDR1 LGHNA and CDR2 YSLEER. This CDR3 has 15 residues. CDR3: CASSQTGLRRETQYF. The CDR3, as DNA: TGCGCCAGCAGCCAGACGGGGTTAAGAAGAGAGACCCAGTACTTC.

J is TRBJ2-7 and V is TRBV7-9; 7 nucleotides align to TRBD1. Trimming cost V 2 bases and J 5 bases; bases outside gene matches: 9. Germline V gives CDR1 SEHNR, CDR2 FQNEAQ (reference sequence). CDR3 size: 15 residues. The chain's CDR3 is CASSLQTDRINEQYF. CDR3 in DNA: TGTGCCAGCAGCTTACAAACGGACAGGATCAACGAGCAGTACTTC. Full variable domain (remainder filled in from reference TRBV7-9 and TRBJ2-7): DTGVSQNPRHKITKRGQNVTFRCDPISEHNRLYWYRQTLGQGPEFLTYFQNEAQLEKSRLLSDRFSAERPKGSFSTLEIQRTEQGDSAMYLCASSLQTDRINEQYFGPGTRLTVT.

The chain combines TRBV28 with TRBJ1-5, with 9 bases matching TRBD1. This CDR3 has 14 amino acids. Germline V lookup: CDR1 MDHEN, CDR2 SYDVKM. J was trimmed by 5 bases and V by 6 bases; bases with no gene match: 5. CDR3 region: CASRLDRGDQPQHF. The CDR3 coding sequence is TGTGCCAGCAGATTGGACAGGGGTGATCAGCCCCAGCATTTT.

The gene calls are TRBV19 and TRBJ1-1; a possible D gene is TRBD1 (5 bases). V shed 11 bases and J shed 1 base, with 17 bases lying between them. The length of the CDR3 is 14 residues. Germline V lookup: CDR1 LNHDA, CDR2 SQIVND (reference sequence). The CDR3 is CAVGWGDSNTEAFF. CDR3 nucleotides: TGTGCCGTAGGGTGGGGCGATTCGAACACTGAAGCTTTCTTT.

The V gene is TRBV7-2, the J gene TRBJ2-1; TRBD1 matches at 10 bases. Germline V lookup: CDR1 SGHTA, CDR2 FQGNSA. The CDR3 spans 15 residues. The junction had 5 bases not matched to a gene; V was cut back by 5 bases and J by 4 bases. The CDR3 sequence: CASSQGQGRYNEQFF. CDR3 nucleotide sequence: TGTGCCAGCAGCCAGGGACAGGGGAGGTACAATGAGCAGTTCTTC.

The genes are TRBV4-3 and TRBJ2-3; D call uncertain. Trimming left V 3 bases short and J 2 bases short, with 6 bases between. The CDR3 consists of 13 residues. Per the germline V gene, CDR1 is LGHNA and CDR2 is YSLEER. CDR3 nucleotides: TGCGCCAGCAGCCATGACACCACAGATACGCAGTATTTT. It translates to CASSHDTTDTQYF.

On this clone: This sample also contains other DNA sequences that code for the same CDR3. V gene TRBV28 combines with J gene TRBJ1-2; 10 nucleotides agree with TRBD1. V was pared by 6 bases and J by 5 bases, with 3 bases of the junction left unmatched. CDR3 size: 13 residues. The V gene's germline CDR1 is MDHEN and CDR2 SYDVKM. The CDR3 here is CASSQDRGYGYTF. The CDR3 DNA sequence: TGTGCCAGCAGCCAGGACAGGGGGTATGGCTACACCTTC.

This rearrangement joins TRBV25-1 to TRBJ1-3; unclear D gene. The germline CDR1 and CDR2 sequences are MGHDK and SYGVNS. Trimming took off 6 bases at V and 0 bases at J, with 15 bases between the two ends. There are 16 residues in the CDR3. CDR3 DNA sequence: TGTGCCAGCAGGCCCTTGCAGAGCGGCTCTGGAAACACCATATATTTT. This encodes CASRPLQSGSGNTIYF.

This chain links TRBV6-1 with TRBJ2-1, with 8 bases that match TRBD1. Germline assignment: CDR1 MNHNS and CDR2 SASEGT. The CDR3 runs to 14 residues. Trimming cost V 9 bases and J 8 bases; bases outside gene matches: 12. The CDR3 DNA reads TGTGCCAGTCAACAGGGGGTTAGTGGCTATGAGCAGTTCTTC. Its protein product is CASQQGVSGYEQFF.

The CDR3 nucleotides are TGTGCCAGCAGCGTAGATCGCGGGAGGACGGAGACCCAGTACTTC. Its translation: CASSVDRGRTETQYF. The V call is TRBV9, the J call TRBJ2-5, with 8 bases lining up with TRBD2. The germline gives CDR1 SGDLS, CDR2 YYNGEE. V was clipped by 0 bases and J by 5 bases; unmatched bases: 6. The CDR3 has 15 residues.

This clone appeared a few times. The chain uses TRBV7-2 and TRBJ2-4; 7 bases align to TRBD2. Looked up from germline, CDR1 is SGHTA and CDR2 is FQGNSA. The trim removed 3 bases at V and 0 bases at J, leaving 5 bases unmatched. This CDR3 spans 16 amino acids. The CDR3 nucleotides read TGTGCCAGCAGCTTTCCAGCGGGACGAGCCAAAAACATTCAGTACTTC. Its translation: CASSFPAGRAKNIQYF.

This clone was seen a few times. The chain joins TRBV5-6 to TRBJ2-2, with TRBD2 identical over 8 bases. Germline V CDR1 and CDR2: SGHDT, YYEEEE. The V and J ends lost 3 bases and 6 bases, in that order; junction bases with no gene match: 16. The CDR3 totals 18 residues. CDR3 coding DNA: TGTGCCAGCAGCTCCGGGTTCAAGCGGGAGAGGGGACCCGGGGAGCTGTTTTTT. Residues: CASSSGFKRERGPGELFF.

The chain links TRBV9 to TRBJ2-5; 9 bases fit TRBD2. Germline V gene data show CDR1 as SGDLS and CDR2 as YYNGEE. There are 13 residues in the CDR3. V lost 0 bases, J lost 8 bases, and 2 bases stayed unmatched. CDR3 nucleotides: TGTGCCAGCAGCGTAGATAGCGGGAGAACCCAGTACTTC. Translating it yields CASSVDSGRTQYF.

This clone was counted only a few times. The CDR3: CASSKEARDEQFF. The CDR3 region has the DNA TGCGCCAGCAGCAAGGAGGCCAGAGATGAGCAGTTCTTC. This sequence joins TRBV5-1 and TRBJ2-1, with D tentatively TRBD2 (5 bases). The CDR3 is 13 amino acids. CDR1 is SGHRS and CDR2 is YFSETQ in the germline V gene. Deletions cut 4 bases from V and 8 bases from J, with 13 bases between.

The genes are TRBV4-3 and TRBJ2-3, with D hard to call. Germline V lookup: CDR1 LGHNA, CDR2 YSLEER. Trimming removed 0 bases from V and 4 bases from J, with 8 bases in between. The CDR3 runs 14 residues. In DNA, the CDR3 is TGCGCCAGCAGCCAAGAAAAGCCCCCAGATACGCAGTATTTT. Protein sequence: CASSQEKPPDTQYF.

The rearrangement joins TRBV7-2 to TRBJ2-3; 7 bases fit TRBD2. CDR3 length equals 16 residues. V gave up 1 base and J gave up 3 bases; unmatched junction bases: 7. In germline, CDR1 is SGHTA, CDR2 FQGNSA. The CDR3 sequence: CASSLGLAGVTDTQYF. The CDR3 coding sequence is TGTGCCAGCAGCTTAGGTTTGGCGGGAGTGACAGATACGCAGTATTTT.

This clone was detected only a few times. The CDR3 bases are TGTGCCATCATGCCCAGGATGAACACTGAAGCTTTCTTT. It encodes CAIMPRMNTEAFF. The V gene is TRBV10-3, the J gene TRBJ1-1; D call uncertain. Trimming left V 7 bases short and J 0 bases short, with 9 bases between. CDR1 and CDR2 (germline): ENHRY, SYGVKD. The CDR3 runs 13 residues.

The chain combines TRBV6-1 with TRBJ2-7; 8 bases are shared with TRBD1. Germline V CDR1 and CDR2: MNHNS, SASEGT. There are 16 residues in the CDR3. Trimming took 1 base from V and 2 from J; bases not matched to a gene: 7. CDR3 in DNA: TGTGCCAGCAGTGAAGGTCGGACAGGGTGGACCTACGAGCAGTACTTC. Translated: CASSEGRTGWTYEQYF.

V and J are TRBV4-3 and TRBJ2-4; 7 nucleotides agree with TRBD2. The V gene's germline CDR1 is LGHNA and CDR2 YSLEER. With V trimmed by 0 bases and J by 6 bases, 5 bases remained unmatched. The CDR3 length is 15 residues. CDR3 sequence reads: CASSQDREAGNIQYF. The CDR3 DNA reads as TGCGCCAGCAGCCAAGATCGGGAGGCAGGAAACATTCAGTACTTC.

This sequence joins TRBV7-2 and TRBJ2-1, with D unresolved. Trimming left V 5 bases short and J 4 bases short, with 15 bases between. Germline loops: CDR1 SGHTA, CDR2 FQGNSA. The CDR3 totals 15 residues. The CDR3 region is CASSLPPLGYNEQFF. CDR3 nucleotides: TGTGCCAGCAGCCTCCCGCCCCTCGGGTACAATGAGCAGTTCTTC.

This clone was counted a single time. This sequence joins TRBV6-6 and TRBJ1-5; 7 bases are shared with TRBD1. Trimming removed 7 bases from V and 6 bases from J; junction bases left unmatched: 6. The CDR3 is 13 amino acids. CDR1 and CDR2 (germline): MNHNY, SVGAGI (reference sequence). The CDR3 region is CASTQGDRQPQHF. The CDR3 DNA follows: TGTGCCAGCACCCAGGGGGACCGTCAGCCCCAGCATTTT.

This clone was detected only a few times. The CDR3 DNA reads as TGTGCCAGCGGGACTAGCGAGGCAGATACGCAGTATTTT. Translating it yields CASGTSEADTQYF. The chain is built from TRBV18 and TRBJ2-3; 10 bases are a match to TRBD2. CDR3 size: 13 residues. Germline V gives CDR1 KGHSH, CDR2 LQKENI. V was pared by 8 bases and J by 4 bases, with 3 bases of the junction left unmatched.

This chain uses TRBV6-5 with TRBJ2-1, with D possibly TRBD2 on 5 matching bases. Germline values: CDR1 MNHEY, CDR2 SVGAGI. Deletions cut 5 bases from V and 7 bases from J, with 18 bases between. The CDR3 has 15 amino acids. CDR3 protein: CASSPTGLAFNEQFF. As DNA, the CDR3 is TGTGCCAGCAGTCCCACCGGTCTAGCCTTTAATGAGCAGTTCTTC.